The next 5 T cell receptor beta chains were all read from a single sample in a study of blood T cell repertoires in COVID-19 (dated by TCRdb to 2019 to 2021). Receptors were amplified or captured by the immunoSEQ multiplex PCR assay. TCRdb carries this immuneACCESS record with in-frame sequences only. Its versions omit some clonotypes, under half of them owing to an unresolved V gene in the studies checked, with the rest unexplained. The sample records fewer than 200,000 clones, under 85% of which are singletons. Roughly 3.5% of the sample is in the top ten clones. The sample consisted of peripheral blood. The origin of the receptors is a woman over 75 with acute or convalescent COVID-19.

The chain has TRBV30 and TRBJ1-5; 7 bases are a match to TRBD1. The V segment lost 3 bases and the J segment 5 bases; nucleotides outside the gene matches: 7. The CDR3 is made up of 14 amino acids. Germline V gene data show CDR1 as GTSNPN and CDR2 as SVGIG (reference sequence). CDR3 in DNA: TGTGCCTGGAGCATACAGGGGAGGTATCAGCCCCAGCATTTT. Translation: CAWSIQGRYQPQHF.

The rearrangement uses TRBV10-3 and TRBJ2-2; D is perhaps TRBD2 (6 bases). CDR1 is ENHRY and CDR2 is SYGVKD in the germline V gene. The CDR3 runs 13 residues. With 8 bases removed from V and 7 bases from J, the gap between germline ends came to 14 bases. The CDR3 DNA sequence: TGTGCCATCGCGGGGCAGGTTAACGGGGAGCTGTTTTTT. Protein sequence: CAIAGQVNGELFF.

Only a few counts were recorded for this clone. The chain couples TRBV19 to TRBJ1-1; D is possibly TRBD1 (5 bases). Germline V lookup: CDR1 LNHDA, CDR2 SQIVND (reference sequence). The V and J ends lost 3 bases and 3 bases respectively, with 8 bases between them. This CDR3 comprises 13 residues. CDR3 DNA: TGTGCCAGTAGTATCCCGGGGGACACTGAAGCTTTCTTT. It codes for CASSIPGDTEAFF.

V gene TRBV4-1 combines with J gene TRBJ2-3; no definite D call. This CDR3 has 19 amino acids. Germline values: CDR1 MGHRA, CDR2 YSYEKL. Trimming removed 1 base at V and 1 base at J, with 21 bases between. DNA for the CDR3: TGCGCCAGCAGCCAAGGTTTAGCACTGCTTTCGGTGGGCACAGATACGCAGTATTTT. It translates to CASSQGLALLSVGTDTQYF.

The chain employs TRBV4-3 and TRBJ1-4; TRBD1 matches at 8 bases. Germline CDR1 LGHNA, CDR2 YSLEER. V shed 10 bases, J shed 7 bases, and the junction held 11 bases outside the gene matches. The CDR3 spans 14 residues. For the CDR3, the DNA is TGCGCCAACCACCATACAGGGGGTATTGAAAAACTGTTTTTT. It encodes CANHHTGGIEKLFF.